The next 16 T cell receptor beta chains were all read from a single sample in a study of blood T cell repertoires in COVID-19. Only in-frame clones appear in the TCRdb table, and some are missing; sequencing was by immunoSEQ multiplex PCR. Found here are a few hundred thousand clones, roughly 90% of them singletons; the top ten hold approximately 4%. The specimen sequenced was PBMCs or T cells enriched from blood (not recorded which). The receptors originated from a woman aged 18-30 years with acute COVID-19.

Here the CDR3 reads CAICAGGSPLSSYNEQFF. CDR3 nucleotides: TGTGCCATCTGCGCGGGAGGCTCCCCACTTAGCTCCTACAATGAGCAGTTCTTC. The chain recombines TRBV10-3 with TRBJ2-1, with 8 bases matching TRBD2. This CDR3 is built from 18 residues. Germline V gene data show CDR1 as ENHRY and CDR2 as SYGVKD. With V trimmed by 8 bases and J by 0 bases, 15 bases remained unmatched.

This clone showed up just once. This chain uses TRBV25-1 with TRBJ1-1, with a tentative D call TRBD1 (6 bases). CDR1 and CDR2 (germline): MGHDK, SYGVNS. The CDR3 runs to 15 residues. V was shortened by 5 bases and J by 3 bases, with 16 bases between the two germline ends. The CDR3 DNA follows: TGTGCCAGCAGTCCCGGGACAATCTCAGACACTGAAGCTTTCTTT. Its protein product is CASSPGTISDTEAFF.

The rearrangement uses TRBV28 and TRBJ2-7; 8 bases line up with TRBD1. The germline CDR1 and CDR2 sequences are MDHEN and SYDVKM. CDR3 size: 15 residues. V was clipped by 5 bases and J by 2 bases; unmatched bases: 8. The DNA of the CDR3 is TGTGCCAGCAGTCCATATGACAGGGGCACCTACGAGCAGTACTTC. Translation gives CASSPYDRGTYEQYF.

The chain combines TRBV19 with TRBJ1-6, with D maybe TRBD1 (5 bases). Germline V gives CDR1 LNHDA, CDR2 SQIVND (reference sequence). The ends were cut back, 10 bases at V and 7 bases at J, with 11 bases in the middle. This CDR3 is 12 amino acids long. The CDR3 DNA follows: TGTGCCACCCGACGGGGGAATTCACCCCTCCACTTT. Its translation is CATRRGNSPLHF. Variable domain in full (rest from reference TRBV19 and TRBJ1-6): DGGITQSPKYLFRKEGQNVTLSCEQNLNHDAMYWYRQDPGQGLRLIYYSQIVNDFQKGDIAEGYSVSREKKESFPLTVTSAQKNPTAFYLCATRRGNSPLHFGNGTRLTVT.

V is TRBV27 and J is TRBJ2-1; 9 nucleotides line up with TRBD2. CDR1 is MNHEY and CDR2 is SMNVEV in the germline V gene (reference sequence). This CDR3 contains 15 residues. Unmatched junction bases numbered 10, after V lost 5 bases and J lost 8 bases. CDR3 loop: CASSVSGRDPHEQFF. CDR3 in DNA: TGTGCCAGCAGTGTTAGCGGGAGAGATCCCCATGAGCAGTTCTTC.

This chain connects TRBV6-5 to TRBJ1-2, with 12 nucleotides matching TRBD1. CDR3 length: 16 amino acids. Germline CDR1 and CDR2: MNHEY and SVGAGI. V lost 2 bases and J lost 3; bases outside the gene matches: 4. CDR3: CASSYEGTGGDYGYTF. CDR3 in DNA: TGTGCCAGCAGTTACGAGGGGACAGGGGGCGACTATGGCTACACCTTC.

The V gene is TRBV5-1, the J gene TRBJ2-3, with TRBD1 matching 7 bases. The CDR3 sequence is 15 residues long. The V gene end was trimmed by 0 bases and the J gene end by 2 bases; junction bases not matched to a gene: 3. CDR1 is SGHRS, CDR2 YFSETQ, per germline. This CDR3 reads CASSLGQGFTDTQYF. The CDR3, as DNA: TGCGCCAGCAGCTTGGGACAGGGCTTCACAGATACGCAGTATTTT.

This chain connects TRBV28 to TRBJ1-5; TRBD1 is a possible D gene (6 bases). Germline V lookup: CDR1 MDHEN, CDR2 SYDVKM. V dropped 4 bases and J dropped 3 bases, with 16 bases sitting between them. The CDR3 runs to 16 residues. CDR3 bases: TGTGCCAGCAGTTCGGCGGGGGCCGGCTACAATCAGCCCCAGCATTTT. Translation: CASSSAGAGYNQPQHF. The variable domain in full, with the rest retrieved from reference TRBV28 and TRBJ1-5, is DVKVTQSSRYLVKRTGEKVFLECVQDMDHENMFWYRQDPGLGLRLIYFSYDVKMKEKGDIPEGYSVSREKKERFSLILESASTNQTSMYLCASSSAGAGYNQPQHFGDGTRLSIL.

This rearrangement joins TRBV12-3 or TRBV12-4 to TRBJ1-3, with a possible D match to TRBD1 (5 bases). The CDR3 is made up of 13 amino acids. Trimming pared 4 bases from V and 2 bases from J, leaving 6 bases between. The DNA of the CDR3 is TGTGCCAGCAGTTCAGGGCCTGGAAACACCATATATTTT. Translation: CASSSGPGNTIYF.

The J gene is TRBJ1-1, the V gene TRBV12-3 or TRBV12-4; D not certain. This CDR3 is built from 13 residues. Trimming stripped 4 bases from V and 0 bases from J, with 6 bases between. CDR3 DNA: TGTGCCAGCAGTTATTCCTTGAACACTGAAGCTTTCTTT. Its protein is CASSYSLNTEAFF.

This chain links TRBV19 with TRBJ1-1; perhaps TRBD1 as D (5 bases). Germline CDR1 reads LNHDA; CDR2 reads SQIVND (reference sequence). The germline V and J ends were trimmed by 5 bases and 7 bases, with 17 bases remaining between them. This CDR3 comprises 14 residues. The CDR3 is CASSVIRGGNEAFF. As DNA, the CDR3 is TGTGCCAGTAGTGTCATAAGGGGAGGTAATGAAGCTTTCTTT.

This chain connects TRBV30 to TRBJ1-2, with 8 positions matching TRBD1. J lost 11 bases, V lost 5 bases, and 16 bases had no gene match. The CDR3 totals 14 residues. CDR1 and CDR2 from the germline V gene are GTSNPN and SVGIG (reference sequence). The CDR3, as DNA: TGTGCCTGGGGTCGGACAGGGTATAGGTCGTCGTACACCTTC. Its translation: CAWGRTGYRSSYTF.

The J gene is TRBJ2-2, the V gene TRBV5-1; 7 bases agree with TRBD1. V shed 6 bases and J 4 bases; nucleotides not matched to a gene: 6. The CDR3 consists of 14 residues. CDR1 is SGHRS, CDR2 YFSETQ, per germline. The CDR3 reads CASNDRASTGELFF. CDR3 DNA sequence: TGCGCCAGCAACGACAGGGCTAGCACCGGGGAGCTGTTTTTT.

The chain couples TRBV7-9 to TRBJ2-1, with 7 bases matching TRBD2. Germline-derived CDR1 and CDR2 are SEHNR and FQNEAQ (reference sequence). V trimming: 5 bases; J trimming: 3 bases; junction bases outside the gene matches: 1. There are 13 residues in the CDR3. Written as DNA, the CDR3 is TGTGCCAGCAGCAGCGGGGACTACAATGAGCAGTTCTTC. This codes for CASSSGDYNEQFF. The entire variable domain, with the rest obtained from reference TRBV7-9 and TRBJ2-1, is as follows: DTGVSQNPRHKITKRGQNVTFRCDPISEHNRLYWYRQTLGQGPEFLTYFQNEAQLEKSRLLSDRFSAERPKGSFSTLEIQRTEQGDSAMYLCASSSGDYNEQFFGPGTRLTVL.

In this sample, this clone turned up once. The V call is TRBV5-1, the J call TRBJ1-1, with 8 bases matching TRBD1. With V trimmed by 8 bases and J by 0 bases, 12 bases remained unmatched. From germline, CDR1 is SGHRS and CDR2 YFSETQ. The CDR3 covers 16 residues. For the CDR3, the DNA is TGCGCCAGTCGAATGAGGGACAGGCCCATGAACACTGAAGCTTTCTTT. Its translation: CASRMRDRPMNTEAFF.

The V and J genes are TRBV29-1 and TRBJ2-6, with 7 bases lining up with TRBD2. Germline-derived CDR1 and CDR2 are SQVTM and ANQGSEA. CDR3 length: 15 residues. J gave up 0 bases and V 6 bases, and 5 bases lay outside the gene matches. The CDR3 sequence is CSVVGGPSGANVLTF. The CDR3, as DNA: TGCAGCGTGGTGGGAGGGCCCTCTGGGGCCAACGTCCTGACTTTC.